Detailed here is one T cell receptor beta chain. In the original analysis: Amplification of reference gene primers was used by the study to estimate nucleated cell counts. The repertoire was sequenced with immunoSEQ multiplex PCR; TCRdb's copy has only in-frame clones and lacks some. Clonal size and the V and J genes are those of that table, whereas D and trimming came from the DNA. This table holds 250,000 to 350,000 clones, 89% found once. The CDR3 length is 15 residues. V was clipped by 3 bases and J by 4 bases; unmatched bases: 7. Germline CDR1 SGDLS, CDR2 YYNGEE. The data derive from a study of blood T cell repertoires in COVID-19. Background on the study: Both acute and convalescent COVID-19 samples were obtained from the United States, Italy and Spain. PBMCs, B-cell-depleted T cells, or T cells were the source of the cDNA or gDNA that made up the material.

The receptor was isolated from a man aged 18 to 30 who had recovered from COVID-19. Sequences were obtained from peripheral blood. The V and J genes are TRBV9 and TRBJ1-5, with 7 nucleotides matching TRBD1. CDR3 in DNA: TGTGCCAGCAGCGAGACGACAGGGTCGAATCAGCCCCAGCATTTT. As protein: CASSETTGSNQPQHF.